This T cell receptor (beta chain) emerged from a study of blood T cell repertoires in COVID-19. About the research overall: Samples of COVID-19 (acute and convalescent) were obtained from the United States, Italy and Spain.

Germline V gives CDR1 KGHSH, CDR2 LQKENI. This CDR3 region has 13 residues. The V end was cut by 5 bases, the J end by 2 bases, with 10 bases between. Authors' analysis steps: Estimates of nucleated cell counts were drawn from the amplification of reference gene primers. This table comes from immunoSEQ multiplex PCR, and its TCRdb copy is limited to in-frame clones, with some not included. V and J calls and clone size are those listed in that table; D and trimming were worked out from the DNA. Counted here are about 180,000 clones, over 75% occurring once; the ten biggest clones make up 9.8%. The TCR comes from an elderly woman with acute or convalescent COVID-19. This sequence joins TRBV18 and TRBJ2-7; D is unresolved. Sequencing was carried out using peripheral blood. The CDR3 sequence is CASSVQAPYEQYF. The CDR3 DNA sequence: TGTGCCAGCTCAGTCCAGGCACCCTACGAGCAGTACTTC.